The present T cell receptor (beta chain) was sequenced within a study of CD8 T cells in ankylosing spondylitis. In its sample, this clonotype was seen many times. The CDR3 sequence is 16 residues long. Germline trimming cut 5 bases from V and 6 bases from J; bases unmatched to any gene: 13. CDR1 and CDR2 from the germline V gene are SEHNR and FQNEAQ (reference sequence). Quantitative 5'-RACE was performed with molecular barcodes, and it yielded the TCR beta libraries. TCRdb itself ran the 5' RACE reads through MiXCR, one entry per CDR3 protein. The sample lists under 250,000 distinct CDR3 sequences, approximately 8% occurring once.

V is TRBV7-9 and J is TRBJ2-3; TRBD2 matches at 8 bases. The source of this sequence is a female donor with ankylosing spondylitis or in good health (not recorded which). Sequenced material: blood, either unsorted or a sorted T cell fraction (not recorded which). The CDR3 DNA is TGTGCCAGCAGCCCTCGTAGCGGGGTAACGATCGATACGCAGTATTTT. This encodes CASSPRSGVTIDTQYF.